This T cell receptor beta chain was sequenced during a study of blood T cell repertoires in COVID-19. About the research overall: Samples taken during acute and convalescent COVID-19 were collected in the United States, Italy and Spain. Sample material is recorded as cDNA or gDNA derived from T cells, B-cell-depleted T cells, or PBMCs.

Germline lookup yields CDR1 MNHEY and CDR2 SVGAGI. Trimming took 6 bases from V and 4 from J, leaving 14 bases between them. CDR3 size: 14 residues. Study processing details: Nucleated cell number was recorded as an estimate derived from reference gene primer amplification. The repertoire was sequenced with immunoSEQ multiplex PCR; TCRdb's copy has only in-frame clones and lacks some. V, J and clone size are those of that table, while D and trimming were read from the DNA. Of around 340,000 clones in the sample, approximately 86% were seen once. Which cohort a participant joined came from the clinical history participants gave.

This chain links TRBV6-5 with TRBJ2-3; D not resolved. Sample: PBMCs or T cells enriched from blood (not recorded which). This clonotype was sampled from a woman aged 40 to 55 with acute COVID-19. The CDR3 DNA follows: TGTGCCAGCAGGCCACGCCCCAGCGCAGATACGCAGTATTTT. Its translation is CASRPRPSADTQYF.